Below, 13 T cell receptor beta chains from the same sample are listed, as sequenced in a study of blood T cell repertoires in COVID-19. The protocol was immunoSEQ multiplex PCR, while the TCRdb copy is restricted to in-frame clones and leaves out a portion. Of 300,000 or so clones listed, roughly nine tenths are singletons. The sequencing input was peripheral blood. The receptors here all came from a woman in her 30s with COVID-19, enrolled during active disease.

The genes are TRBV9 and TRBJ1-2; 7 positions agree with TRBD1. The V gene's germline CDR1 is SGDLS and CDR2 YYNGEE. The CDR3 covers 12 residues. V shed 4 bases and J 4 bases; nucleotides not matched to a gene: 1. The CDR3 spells CASSRGPYGYTF. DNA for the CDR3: TGTGCCAGCAGCAGGGGGCCCTATGGCTACACCTTC.

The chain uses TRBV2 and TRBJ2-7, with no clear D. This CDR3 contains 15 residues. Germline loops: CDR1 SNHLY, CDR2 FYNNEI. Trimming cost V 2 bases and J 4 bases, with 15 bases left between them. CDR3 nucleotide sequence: TGTGCCAGCAGTGAACAGGTCCCAAGTCGTTACGAGCAGTACTTC. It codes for CASSEQVPSRYEQYF.

CDR3: CASSTSGNEQFF. In nucleotides, the CDR3 is TGCGCCAGCAGCACTTCAGGGAATGAGCAGTTCTTC. The rearrangement joins TRBV5-1 to TRBJ2-1; D might be TRBD1 (5 bases). Germline V gives CDR1 SGHRS, CDR2 YFSETQ. The ends were cut back, 4 bases at V and 7 bases at J, with 9 bases in the middle. The CDR3 length is 12 residues.

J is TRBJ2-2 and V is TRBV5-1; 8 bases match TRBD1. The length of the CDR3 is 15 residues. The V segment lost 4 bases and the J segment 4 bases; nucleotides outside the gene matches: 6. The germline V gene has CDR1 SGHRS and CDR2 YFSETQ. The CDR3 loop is CASSGSGGPTGELFF. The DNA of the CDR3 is TGCGCCAGCAGCGGATCAGGGGGCCCCACCGGGGAGCTGTTTTTT. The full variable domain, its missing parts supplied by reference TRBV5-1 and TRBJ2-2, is KAGVTQTPRYLIKTRGQQVTLSCSPISGHRSVSWYQQTPGQGLQFLFEYFSETQRNKGNFPGRFSGRQFSNSRSEMNVSTLELGDSALYLCASSGSGGPTGELFFGEGSRLTVL.

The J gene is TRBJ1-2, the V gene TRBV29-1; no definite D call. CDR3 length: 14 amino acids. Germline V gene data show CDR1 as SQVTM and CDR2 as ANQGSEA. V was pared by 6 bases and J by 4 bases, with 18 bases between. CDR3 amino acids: CSVISPPRGYGYTF. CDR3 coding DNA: TGCAGCGTGATTTCTCCCCCGCGGGGCTATGGCTACACCTTC.

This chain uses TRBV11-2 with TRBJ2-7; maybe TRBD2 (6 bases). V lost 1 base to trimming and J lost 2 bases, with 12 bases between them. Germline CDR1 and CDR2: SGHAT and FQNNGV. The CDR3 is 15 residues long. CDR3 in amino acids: CASSLGGTGPYEQYF. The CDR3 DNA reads TGTGCCAGCAGCTTAGGCGGGACGGGACCCTACGAGCAGTACTTC.

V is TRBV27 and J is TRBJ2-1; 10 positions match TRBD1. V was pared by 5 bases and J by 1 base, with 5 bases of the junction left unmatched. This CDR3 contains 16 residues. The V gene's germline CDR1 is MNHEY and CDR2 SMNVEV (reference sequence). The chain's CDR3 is CASSPRTGGSYNEQFF. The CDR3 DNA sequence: TGTGCCAGCAGTCCCCGGACAGGGGGATCCTACAATGAGCAGTTCTTC.

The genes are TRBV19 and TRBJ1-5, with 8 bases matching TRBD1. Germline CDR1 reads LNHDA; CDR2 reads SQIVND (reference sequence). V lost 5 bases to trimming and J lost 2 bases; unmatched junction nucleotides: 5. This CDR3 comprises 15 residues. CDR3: CASSPGGVGNQPQHF. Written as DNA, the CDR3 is TGTGCCAGTAGTCCAGGGGGCGTTGGCAATCAGCCCCAGCATTTT.

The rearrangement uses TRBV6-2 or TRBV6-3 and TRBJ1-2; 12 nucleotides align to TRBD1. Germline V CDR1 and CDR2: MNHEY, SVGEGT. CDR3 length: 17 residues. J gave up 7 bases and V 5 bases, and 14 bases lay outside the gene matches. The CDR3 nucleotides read TGTGCCAGCAGTACCCGGGACAGGGGGCTTGTTTTGAGTGGCTACACCTTC. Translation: CASSTRDRGLVLSGYTF.

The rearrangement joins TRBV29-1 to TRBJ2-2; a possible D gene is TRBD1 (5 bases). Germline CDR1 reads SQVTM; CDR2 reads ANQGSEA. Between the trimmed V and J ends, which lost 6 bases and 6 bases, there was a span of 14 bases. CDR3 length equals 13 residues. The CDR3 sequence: CSVGQGFAGELFF. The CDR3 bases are TGCAGCGTGGGGCAGGGATTTGCCGGGGAGCTGTTTTTT.

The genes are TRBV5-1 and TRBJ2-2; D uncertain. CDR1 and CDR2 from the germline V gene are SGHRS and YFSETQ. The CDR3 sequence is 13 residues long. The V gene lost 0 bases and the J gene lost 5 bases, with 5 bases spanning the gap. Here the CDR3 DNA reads TGCGCCAGCAGCTTGGATCTAACCGGGGAGCTGTTTTTT. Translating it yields CASSLDLTGELFF.

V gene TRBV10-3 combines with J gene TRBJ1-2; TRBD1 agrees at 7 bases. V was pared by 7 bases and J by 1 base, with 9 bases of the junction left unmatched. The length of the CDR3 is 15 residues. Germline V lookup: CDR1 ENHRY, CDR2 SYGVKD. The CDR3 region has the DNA TGTGCCATCACTAGAGGACAGGAGGATAACTATGGCTACACCTTC. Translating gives CAITRGQEDNYGYTF.

Written as DNA, the CDR3 is TGTGCCAGCAGCCCTACCCCCTACGAGCAGTACTTC. This sequence encodes CASSPTPYEQYF. The rearrangement links TRBV3-1 (or the pseudogene TRBV3-2) to TRBJ2-7; D call uncertain. With 4 bases removed from V and 2 bases from J, the gap between germline ends came to 6 bases. This CDR3 has 12 residues. Germline CDR1 LGHDT, CDR2 YNNKEL (reference sequence).